This T cell receptor (beta chain) was observed in a study of post-analysis software for immune sequencing data. Whole-study findings and limits: Several TRBV segments (TRBV5-6, TRBV5-1 and TRBV20-1 among them) occurred more frequently in patients than in controls.

cDNA libraries of TCR beta carried unique molecular identifiers. Each CDR3 protein is one row after TCRdb ran MiXCR on the PCR reads. Of some 800,000 distinct CDR3 sequences listed, 46% were seen once; the top ten hold 4% to 5%. The ends were cut back, 4 bases at V and 0 bases at J, with 10 bases in the middle. There are 14 residues in the CDR3. The germline CDR1 and CDR2 sequences are SEHNR and FQNEAQ (reference sequence). In this sample, this clonotype turned up a few times. Antigen: not known. Sequenced: blood. V and J are TRBV7-9 and TRBJ2-7; a possible D gene is TRBD2 (6 bases). This sequence was found in a girl between 5 and 17 years old with multiple sclerosis. CDR3 nucleotide sequence: TGTGCCAGCAGCTACGGGACTCTCTCCTACGAGCAGTACTTC. The encoded protein is CASSYGTLSYEQYF.